This TCR beta chain was sequenced in a study (dated by TCRdb to between 2015 and 2016). Regarding the complete study: The study tested whether tumor-infiltrating Tregs in breast cancer are recruited from blood Tregs or converted in situ from other CD4+ T cell subsets.

Full-length TCR variable regions were amplified by 5' RACE PCR with constant-region reverse primers, followed by semi-nested PCR with Nested Universal Primer A. Using the ReliaPrep RNA Cell Miniprep System, total RNA was extracted, and the SMARTer RACE 5'/3' Kit was then used to reverse transcribe the RNA into 5'RACE-ready cDNA. Multiplex adaptors were used to barcode the full-length TCR alpha and beta libraries, which were then sequenced on an Illumina MiSeq. For the original study's pipeline: For each of nine subset-tissue groups, sequencing data from the five patients were pooled, and the groups were compared by unsupervised clustering of TCR gene usage. The Morisita-Horn index, with shared sequences weighted by their contribution to each repertoire, was used to calculate repertoire similarity. Using fastp at Q25 and MiXCR, TCRdb reprocessed the public reads and kept productive beta chains. Rows with one shared CDR3 protein collapse into an entry with the most common genes and DNA. The V and J calls were not made by the authors but by TCRdb's processing. In all, the sample holds about 62,000 distinct CDR3 sequences, and nearly 30% of those were seen once. The ten largest clones capture about 2.5% of the sample.

The CDR3 has 14 amino acids, counting the end cysteine and phenylalanine. The read is trimmed to its CDR3 DNA, 42 bases read in frame from base 1. V is pared back by 6 bases and J by 2 bases, with 14 bases lying between the germline termini. Reading the germline V gene gives CDR1 MNHEY and CDR2 SVGAGI. The full study reports these points: The validation in the larger cohort was limited to a single TCR beta V-J rearrangement instead of whole repertoires. The greatest overlap of tumor-infiltrating Treg TCR alpha and beta sequences was observed with tumor naive CD4+ T cells, followed by blood naive CD4+ T cells. In terms of TCR gene usage, tumor memory CD4+ T cells clustered together with blood and lymph node memory CD4+ cells, as well as with lymph node naive CD4+ cells.

Points on this clonotype: The specificity of this receptor is unknown. This may be a read error, as it is one base from a much larger clone.

Naive CD4+ T cells were purified with the Miltenyi Naive CD4+ T Cell Isolation kit, with Tregs depleted using CD25 microbeads. Tregs, naive and memory CD4+ T cells from tumor, blood and ipsilateral draining lymph nodes of five breast cancer patients underwent full-length TCR alpha and beta sequencing. Tumor tissue and lymph nodes from ipsilateral axillary dissection were perfused with PBS, minced and digested with collagenase I and hyaluronidase. FACS confirmed that the sorted cell populations were more than 90% pure. The source of this sequence is a female donor with breast cancer. The chain is encoded by TRBV6-5 joined to TRBJ2-7; matching of 6 bases hints at TRBD2 as the D gene. Sequenced: tumor-infiltrating naive CD4+ T cells sorted from the breast tumor. The sample's cell subset or site label, decoded: naive CD4+ T cells, CD4+CD45RA+CD25-. The CDR3 region has the sequence CASRRAAGTYEQYF. The DNA is as follows: TGTGCCAGCAGACGAGCAGCGGGCACCTACGAGCAGTACTTC.